The source of this T cell receptor beta chain is a study of cytomegalovirus exposure and HLA in healthy donors. General study points: Reports indicate that TCR beta sequences accurately predicted the HLA-A and HLA-B alleles of most subjects. Later, an analysis found that common viral pathogens appeared to be linked with several of the most significant clusters. The study listed 164 cytomegalovirus-associated TCR beta chains. V- and J-gene trimming in TCR beta was tied to a missense DCLRE1C variant by an analysis performed later.

About this clone itself: Its antigen is not known.

Germline V gives CDR1 LNHDA, CDR2 SQIVND (reference sequence). CDR3 length: 15 residues. V was pared by 5 bases and J by 1 base, with 2 bases of the junction left unmatched. The primer mix had 60 Vbeta and 13 Jbeta primers. Only in-frame clones appear in the TCRdb table, and some are missing; sequencing was by immunoSEQ multiplex PCR. The profile covers over 100,000 clones, with 76% appearing a single time and 7.7% taken by the ten largest. The sequence came from a woman aged 45-60 years in good health and CMV-seropositive. The sample consisted of PBMCs. The chain is built from TRBV19 and TRBJ2-2; 9 bases map to TRBD1. In DNA, the CDR3 is TGTGCCAGTAGTCGGGACAGGGTGAACACCGGGGAGCTGTTTTTT. Protein sequence: CASSRDRVNTGELFF.